These T cell receptor beta chains were read from a single sample in a study of T-cell reconstitution after alpha-beta-depleted transplantation in children. A single record per CDR3 protein comes from TCRdb applying MiXCR to the PCR reads. The table lists some 350,000 distinct CDR3 sequences, roughly 16% of them singletons. The specimen was PBMCs, mostly from graft donor cells, collected 360 days after TCRalphabeta/CD19-depleted stem cell transplant. The receptor source for this set is a male patient aged 2 to 9 who had a stem cell transplant for acute lymphoblastic leukemia, so the T cells may come from the graft donor. The CDR3 runs from the conserved cysteine through the conserved F or W. The order of the fields is clone size, J gene, V gene, D gene, CDR3 protein, CDR3 DNA. A D gene is named only where the DNA matches it firmly. The listing skips clone size in some rows; elsewhere it reads once, few, many or a size class.

clone size: .; J gene: TRBJ2-2; V gene: TRBV7-9; D gene: .; CDR3 protein: CASSPSQGPTGELFF; CDR3 DNA: TGTGCCAGCAGCCCCTCCCAGGGGCCCACCGGGGAGCTGTTTTTT
clone size: .; J gene: TRBJ2-7; V gene: TRBV5-1; D gene: .; CDR3 protein: CASSSNRQANYEQYF; CDR3 DNA: TGCGCCAGCAGCTCTAACCGACAGGCCAACTACGAGCAGTACTTC
clone size: few; J gene: TRBJ2-3; V gene: TRBV15; D gene: TRBD2; CDR3 protein: CATSGSYPGLAFTDTQYF; CDR3 DNA: TGTGCCACCAGCGGGTCCTACCCGGGACTAGCGTTTACAGATACGCAGTATTTT
clone size: .; J gene: TRBJ2-3; V gene: TRBV4-3; D gene: TRBD2; CDR3 protein: CASSQDPPLAGASTDTQYF; CDR3 DNA: TGCGCCAGCAGCCAAGATCCCCCTCTAGCGGGGGCCTCCACAGATACGCAGTATTTT
clone size: .; J gene: TRBJ2-4; V gene: TRBV5-1; D gene: TRBD2; CDR3 protein: CASSLGGSAKNIQYF; CDR3 DNA: TGCGCCAGCAGCTTAGGCGGGAGTGCCAAAAACATTCAGTACTTC
clone size: .; J gene: TRBJ2-1; V gene: TRBV2; D gene: .; CDR3 protein: CAKRTDPLDNEQFF; CDR3 DNA: TGTGCCAAGCGGACAGACCCACTGGACAATGAGCAGTTCTTC
clone size: many; J gene: TRBJ1-6; V gene: TRBV7-6; D gene: TRBD1; CDR3 protein: CASSLRIPDRGYSPLHF; CDR3 DNA: TGTGCCAGCAGCTTAAGGATACCGGACAGGGGTTATTCACCCCTCCACTTT
clone size: few; J gene: TRBJ2-7; V gene: TRBV10-3; D gene: .; CDR3 protein: CAISLARPGLLWEQYF; CDR3 DNA: TGTGCCATCAGCCTAGCTCGGCCGGGGTTGTTATGGGAGCAGTACTTC
clone size: .; J gene: TRBJ2-4; V gene: TRBV2; D gene: .; CDR3 protein: CASSGAYREDF; CDR3 DNA: TGTGCCAGCAGTGGCGCCTACCGCGAGGACTTC
clone size: .; J gene: TRBJ2-7; V gene: TRBV12-3/TRBV12-4; D gene: .; CDR3 protein: CASSLRGGLAIPPYEQYF; CDR3 DNA: TGTGCCAGCAGTTTACGGGGTGGACTGGCTATACCTCCGTACGAGCAGTACTTC
clone size: .; J gene: TRBJ2-6; V gene: TRBV7-9; D gene: .; CDR3 protein: CASRAQGSGANVLTF; CDR3 DNA: TGTGCCAGCAGGGCACAGGGTTCTGGGGCCAACGTCCTGACTTTC
clone size: few; J gene: TRBJ2-3; V gene: TRBV10-3; D gene: .; CDR3 protein: CAISEQGTDTQYF; CDR3 DNA: TGTGCCATCAGTGAACAGGGCACAGATACGCAGTATTTT
clone size: .; J gene: TRBJ2-3; V gene: TRBV5-5; D gene: .; CDR3 protein: CASSLQGPDTQYF; CDR3 DNA: TGTGCCAGCAGCTTACAGGGTCCAGATACGCAGTATTTT
clone size: many; J gene: TRBJ2-3; V gene: TRBV10-3; D gene: TRBD1; CDR3 protein: CAISPGGYPSTDTQYF; CDR3 DNA: TGTGCCATCAGCCCAGGGGGTTACCCTAGCACAGATACGCAGTATTTT
clone size: few; J gene: TRBJ1-5; V gene: TRBV11-2; D gene: .; CDR3 protein: CASSPGSLNQPQHF; CDR3 DNA: TGTGCCAGCAGCCCCGGCAGCCTCAATCAGCCCCAGCATTTT
clone size: .; J gene: TRBJ2-3; V gene: TRBV7-3; D gene: .; CDR3 protein: CASSLGPPTDTQYF; CDR3 DNA: TGTGCCAGCAGCTTGGGCCCCCCGACAGATACGCAGTATTTT
clone size: .; J gene: TRBJ2-7; V gene: TRBV24-1; D gene: .; CDR3 protein: CATSDLRGREQYF; CDR3 DNA: TGTGCCACCAGTGATTTGCGAGGGCGCGAGCAGTACTTC
clone size: .; J gene: TRBJ1-4; V gene: TRBV12-3/TRBV12-4; D gene: .; CDR3 protein: CASSFSQGEKLFF; CDR3 DNA: TGTGCCAGCAGTTTTAGTCAAGGTGAAAAACTGTTTTTT
clone size: few; J gene: TRBJ2-4; V gene: TRBV4-2; D gene: .; CDR3 protein: CASSQSAKNIQYF; CDR3 DNA: TGTGCCAGCAGCCAATCAGCCAAAAACATTCAGTACTTC
clone size: .; J gene: TRBJ1-4; V gene: TRBV29-1; D gene: .; CDR3 protein: CSVVGPPNEKLFF; CDR3 DNA: TGCAGCGTTGTCGGGCCTCCAAATGAAAAACTGTTTTTT
clone size: .; J gene: TRBJ2-1; V gene: TRBV12-3/TRBV12-4; D gene: TRBD2; CDR3 protein: CASSLYGSSGRANEQFF; CDR3 DNA: TGTGCCAGCAGTTTATACGGGAGTAGCGGGAGGGCGAATGAGCAGTTCTTC
clone size: few; J gene: TRBJ2-7; V gene: TRBV4-1; D gene: TRBD2; CDR3 protein: CASSPVGSGRAKYEQYF; CDR3 DNA: TGCGCCAGCAGCCCCGTTGGTAGCGGGAGGGCTAAATACGAGCAGTACTTC
clone size: many; J gene: TRBJ2-1; V gene: TRBV4-3; D gene: TRBD2; CDR3 protein: CASSLGTSGGEQFF; CDR3 DNA: TGCGCCAGCAGCCTCGGGACTAGCGGGGGTGAGCAGTTCTTC
clone size: few; J gene: TRBJ2-3; V gene: TRBV20-1; D gene: TRBD1; CDR3 protein: CSARNLDRGRGYSDTQYF; CDR3 DNA: TGCAGTGCTAGAAACCTCGACAGGGGGCGCGGGTACTCAGATACGCAGTATTTT
clone size: few; J gene: TRBJ1-3; V gene: TRBV12-3/TRBV12-4; D gene: .; CDR3 protein: CASSIPGSGNTIYF; CDR3 DNA: TGTGCCAGCAGTATCCCGGGCTCTGGAAACACCATATATTTT
clone size: .; J gene: TRBJ2-5; V gene: TRBV20-1; D gene: .; CDR3 protein: CSGAVQETQYF; CDR3 DNA: TGCAGTGGGGCAGTTCAAGAGACCCAGTACTTC
clone size: few; J gene: TRBJ1-2; V gene: TRBV5-1; D gene: .; CDR3 protein: CASSTERPSYGYTF; CDR3 DNA: TGCGCCAGCAGTACCGAGAGACCCTCCTATGGCTACACCTTC
clone size: few; J gene: TRBJ2-1; V gene: TRBV5-6; D gene: TRBD1; CDR3 protein: CASSLGAGGLFF; CDR3 DNA: TGTGCCAGCAGCTTGGGGGCAGGGGGTCTGTTCTTC
clone size: few; J gene: TRBJ2-5; V gene: TRBV5-6; D gene: .; CDR3 protein: CASSLVTVGQETQYF; CDR3 DNA: TGTGCCAGCAGCTTGGTGACGGTAGGCCAAGAGACCCAGTACTTC
clone size: few; J gene: TRBJ2-5; V gene: TRBV12-5; D gene: .; CDR3 protein: CASGLAPDSSQETQYF; CDR3 DNA: TGTGCTAGTGGTTTGGCACCGGACAGTTCACAAGAGACCCAGTACTTC
clone size: .; J gene: TRBJ2-5; V gene: TRBV4-1; D gene: TRBD2; CDR3 protein: CASSQAGLAGGRETQYF; CDR3 DNA: TGCGCCAGCAGCCAAGCGGGACTAGCGGGAGGTCGCGAGACCCAGTACTTC
clone size: few; J gene: TRBJ2-7; V gene: TRBV28; D gene: TRBD2; CDR3 protein: CASSTTGGFSYEQYF; CDR3 DNA: TGTGCCAGCAGTACAACGGGGGGGTTCTCCTACGAGCAGTACTTC
clone size: few; J gene: TRBJ2-1; V gene: TRBV13; D gene: .; CDR3 protein: CASSPNWGGEQFF; CDR3 DNA: TGTGCCAGCAGCCCCAATTGGGGCGGTGAGCAGTTCTTC
clone size: few; J gene: TRBJ2-6; V gene: TRBV5-1; D gene: TRBD1; CDR3 protein: CASSIDETGTGGLSGANVLTF; CDR3 DNA: TGCGCCAGCAGCATAGATGAGACCGGGACAGGGGGTCTCTCTGGGGCCAACGTCCTGACTTTC
clone size: few; J gene: TRBJ2-2; V gene: TRBV10-3; D gene: TRBD2; CDR3 protein: CATLRGGSTGELFF; CDR3 DNA: TGTGCCACCCTGCGGGGGGGGTCCACCGGGGAGCTGTTTTTT
clone size: many; J gene: TRBJ1-2; V gene: TRBV29-1; D gene: .; CDR3 protein: CSVWEGSDYGYTF; CDR3 DNA: TGCAGCGTCTGGGAGGGATCTGACTATGGCTACACCTTC
clone size: .; J gene: TRBJ1-6; V gene: TRBV4-2; D gene: .; CDR3 protein: CASSHVVRNSPLHF; CDR3 DNA: TGTGCCAGCAGCCACGTAGTGAGAAATTCACCCCTCCACTTT
clone size: few; J gene: TRBJ2-7; V gene: TRBV4-1; D gene: TRBD1; CDR3 protein: CASSQGADRVYEQYF; CDR3 DNA: TGCGCCAGCAGCCAAGGGGCGGACAGGGTTTACGAGCAGTACTTC